This entry lists 19 T cell receptor beta chains sequenced from one sample in a study of T cell responses to AZD1222 COVID-19 vaccine. Generated by immunoSEQ multiplex PCR, the TCRdb table keeps only in-frame clones and is missing some. The table shows just over 150,000 clones, with 70% to 90% occurring only once. The sequences come from peripheral blood, collected after recovery from COVID-19. The receptors come from an adult who had recovered from COVID-19.

This chain uses TRBV14 with TRBJ2-1; D possibly corresponds to TRBD1 (5 bases). The V gene lost 0 bases and the J gene lost 7 bases, with 10 bases spanning the gap. From germline, CDR1 is SGHDN and CDR2 FVKESK. The CDR3 consists of 14 residues. In nucleotides, the CDR3 is TGTGCCAGCAGCCAAGACAGGGATGGGAATGAGCAGTTCTTC. It translates to CASSQDRDGNEQFF.

This clone was seen only once. This chain links TRBV5-6 with TRBJ2-1; perhaps TRBD2 as D (6 bases). CDR3 length equals 15 residues. Germline values: CDR1 SGHDT, CDR2 YYEEEE. V shed 4 bases and J shed 0 bases, with 11 bases lying between them. CDR3 region: CASSEGLSSYNEQFF. Here the CDR3 DNA reads TGTGCCAGCAGCGAGGGACTGAGCTCCTACAATGAGCAGTTCTTC.

The rearrangement uses TRBV7-2 and TRBJ2-7, with D unresolved. Per the germline V gene, CDR1 is SGHTA and CDR2 is FQGNSA. V was trimmed by 0 bases and J by 6 bases, leaving 9 bases between them. The CDR3 contains 13 residues. CDR3 protein: CASSLAADLEQYF. The DNA of the CDR3 is TGTGCCAGCAGCTTAGCGGCGGATCTCGAGCAGTACTTC.

J is TRBJ2-7 and V is TRBV7-6; 8 positions match TRBD1. With V trimmed by 2 bases and J by 4 bases, 10 bases remained unmatched. Germline lookup yields CDR1 SGHVS and CDR2 FNYEAQ. CDR3 size: 16 residues. The CDR3 here is CASSLSGQGAKYEQYF. The CDR3 DNA reads TGTGCCAGCAGCTTATCCGGGCAGGGGGCTAAATACGAGCAGTACTTC.

The table lists this clone with a count of one. In DNA form, the CDR3 reads TGTGCCAGCAGCTCTTTGAGCAGCACAGATACGCAGTATTTT. This codes for CASSSLSSTDTQYF. V is TRBV7-3 and J is TRBJ2-3; D not resolved. This CDR3 spans 14 amino acids. In germline, CDR1 is SGHTA, CDR2 FQGTGA. V was clipped by 4 bases and J by 0 bases, with 8 bases between them.

This chain uses TRBV7-8 with TRBJ1-4; TRBD1 aligns across 9 bases. The CDR3 is made up of 15 amino acids. Per the germline V gene, CDR1 is SGHVS and CDR2 is FQNEAQ. Trimming took 1 base from V and 7 from J; bases not matched to a gene: 4. The CDR3 spells CASSLDQGQGEKLFF. The CDR3 nucleotides read TGTGCCAGCAGCTTAGACCAGGGACAGGGTGAAAAACTGTTTTTT.

In DNA form, the CDR3 reads TGCAGCGTGGAACTAGCGGAGGCCCCGGATACGCAGTATTTT. Translation gives CSVELAEAPDTQYF. The chain couples TRBV29-1 to TRBJ2-3, with 8 bases fitting TRBD2. Germline loops: CDR1 SQVTM, CDR2 ANQGSEA. The CDR3 covers 14 residues. Trimming took 6 bases from V and 6 from J; bases not matched to a gene: 11.

The chain combines TRBV4-1 with TRBJ2-3, with D possibly being TRBD1 (5 bases). The CDR3 has 17 amino acids. V lost 0 bases, J lost 2 bases, and 15 bases lay in between. Germline V gene data show CDR1 as MGHRA and CDR2 as YSYEKL. The CDR3 spells CASSQDTFSGYTDTQYF. The CDR3 DNA reads TGCGCCAGCAGCCAAGATACGTTCTCAGGGTACACAGATACGCAGTATTTT.

This chain joins TRBV27 and TRBJ1-4, with D possibly matching TRBD1 (5 bases). In germline, CDR1 is MNHEY, CDR2 SMNVEV (reference sequence). CDR3 length: 15 residues. The V end lost 5 bases, the J end lost 0 bases, and 10 bases lay between the germline ends. This CDR3 reads CASSPRAPTNEKLFF. CDR3 sequence (DNA): TGTGCCAGCAGTCCCAGGGCTCCAACTAATGAAAAACTGTTTTTT.

V gene TRBV27 combines with J gene TRBJ2-2; TRBD1 matches at 7 bases. The germline V gene encodes CDR1 MNHEY and CDR2 SMNVEV (reference sequence). This CDR3 is built from 16 residues. V was pared by 2 bases and J by 6 bases, with 9 bases of the junction left unmatched. In nucleotides, the CDR3 is TGTGCCAGCAGTTTAGGGCAGGGGGTTTTAGCCGGGGAGCTGTTTTTT. Translated: CASSLGQGVLAGELFF.

The chain is built from TRBV19 and TRBJ2-7; 8 positions agree with TRBD2. The germline gives CDR1 LNHDA, CDR2 SQIVND (reference sequence). The trim removed 6 bases at V and 5 bases at J, leaving 9 bases unmatched. The CDR3 spans 14 residues. In nucleotides, the CDR3 is TGTGCCAGTAGGGTCATAGCGGGGACGAACGAGCAGTACTTC. Amino acids: CASRVIAGTNEQYF.

The chain couples TRBV9 to TRBJ2-7; TRBD1 matches at 9 bases. The V gene's germline CDR1 is SGDLS and CDR2 YYNGEE. The V segment lost 0 bases and the J segment 4 bases; nucleotides outside the gene matches: 2. The CDR3 is 14 residues long. The DNA for the CDR3 is TGTGCCAGCAGCGTAGGGGGACAGGGTTACGAGCAGTACTTC. Protein: CASSVGGQGYEQYF. Supplemented by reference TRBV9 and TRBJ2-7, the full variable domain reads DSGVTQTPKHLITATGQRVTLRCSPRSGDLSVYWYQQSLDQGLQFLIQYYNGEERAKGNILERFSAQQFPDLHSELNLSSLELGDSALYFCASSVGGQGYEQYFGPGTRLTVT.

CDR3 sequence: CASSSSGTGGEKLFF. Here the CDR3 DNA reads TGTGCCAGCAGCTCCTCTGGGACAGGGGGAGAAAAACTGTTTTTT. This sequence joins TRBV7-2 and TRBJ1-4; TRBD1 agrees at 11 bases. CDR3 length: 15 amino acids. The ends lost 4 bases at V and 8 bases at J; junction bases unmatched: 6. Looked up from germline, CDR1 is SGHTA and CDR2 is FQGNSA.

This clone showed up just a few times. The J gene is TRBJ1-2, the V gene TRBV11-1; D is ambiguous. The CDR3 is 16 residues long. Between the trimmed V and J ends, which lost 1 base and 0 bases, there was a span of 12 bases. Germline CDR1 reads SGHAT; CDR2 reads FQDESV (reference sequence). The CDR3 DNA follows: TGTGCCAGCAGCTTAGGACAACGGGCCTCTAACTATGGCTACACCTTC. Protein sequence: CASSLGQRASNYGYTF.

CDR3: CASSLGRGPGNEQFF. In DNA form, the CDR3 reads TGCGCCAGCAGCTTGGGGCGGGGCCCCGGTAATGAGCAGTTCTTC. The chain joins TRBV5-1 to TRBJ2-1, with a weak D call TRBD2 (6 bases). V lost 0 bases and J 7 bases, leaving 14 bases between the germline ends. The CDR3 extends over 15 amino acids. Germline V gene data show CDR1 as SGHRS and CDR2 as YFSETQ.

V usage is TRBV5-1 and J usage is TRBJ2-4; maybe TRBD2 (5 bases). The germline V gene encodes CDR1 SGHRS and CDR2 YFSETQ. Trimming took off 5 bases at V and 0 bases at J, with 9 bases between the two ends. This CDR3 contains 14 residues. The CDR3 nucleotides are TGCGCCAGCAGTTCCGGACTAGCCAAAAACATTCAGTACTTC. Encoded protein: CASSSGLAKNIQYF.

J is TRBJ2-7 and V is TRBV5-1, with 8 bases aligning to TRBD1. Looked up from germline, CDR1 is SGHRS and CDR2 is YFSETQ. The ends lost 4 bases at V and 7 bases at J; junction bases unmatched: 1. The CDR3 covers 11 residues. The DNA for the CDR3 is TGCGCCAGCAGCGGGGACAGGGAGCAGTACTTC. It codes for CASSGDREQYF. The whole variable domain, filled in from reference TRBV5-1 and TRBJ2-7, reads KAGVTQTPRYLIKTRGQQVTLSCSPISGHRSVSWYQQTPGQGLQFLFEYFSETQRNKGNFPGRFSGRQFSNSRSEMNVSTLELGDSALYLCASSGDREQYFGPGTRLTVT.

This clone was seen more than once but under ten times. V is TRBV2 and J is TRBJ1-1, with D possibly being TRBD1 (5 bases). The CDR3 is 14 residues long. Trimming left V 1 base short and J 4 bases short, with 10 bases between. Per the germline V gene, CDR1 is SNHLY and CDR2 is FYNNEI. Here the CDR3 DNA reads TGTGCCAGCAGTGAAGGGGGGGACCTCACTGAAGCTTTCTTT. The encoded protein is CASSEGGDLTEAFF.

J is TRBJ2-3 and V is TRBV5-1; D gene ambiguous. The germline CDR1 and CDR2 sequences are SGHRS and YFSETQ. The V end lost 4 bases, the J end lost 1 base, and 13 bases lay between the germline ends. The length of the CDR3 is 15 residues. CDR3 nucleotide sequence: TGCGCCAGCAGCCTCAACAGTTACCGCACAGATACGCAGTATTTT. Translated, it gives CASSLNSYRTDTQYF.